Below are 30 T cell receptor beta chains sequenced from a single sample in a study of CD4 T cells in relation to SARS-CoV-2 and coronaviruses. Only in-frame clones appear in the TCRdb table, and some are missing; sequencing was by immunoSEQ multiplex PCR. Here the sample spans about 59,000 clones, 86% being singletons. The unexposed donors gave CD4+ T cells in about 2010-2019, prior to COVID-19. The sequencing sample was made of memory CD4+ T cells from PBMCs. These TCRs come from a human donor in good health.

This rearrangement joins TRBV9 to TRBJ2-7; 14 bases map to TRBD2. Trimming removed 4 bases from V and 3 bases from J; junction bases left unmatched: 6. Germline lookup yields CDR1 SGDLS and CDR2 YYNGEE. The CDR3 spans 16 residues. CDR3 protein: CASSSTGTSGSYEQYF. The CDR3, as DNA: TGTGCCAGCAGCTCCACCGGGACTAGCGGGAGCTACGAGCAGTACTTC.

The V and J genes are TRBV3-1 (or the pseudogene TRBV3-2) and TRBJ2-1; TRBD2 agrees at 8 bases. In germline, CDR1 is LGHDT, CDR2 YNNKEL (reference sequence). V shed 6 bases, J shed 8 bases, and the junction held 9 bases outside the gene matches. This CDR3 contains 14 residues. In DNA, the CDR3 is TGTGCCAGCAGTTTACCGAGCGGGAGCCATGAGCAGTTCTTC. This codes for CASSLPSGSHEQFF.

The J gene is TRBJ2-1, the V gene TRBV9; TRBD1 matches at 8 bases. This CDR3 has 18 amino acids. After removal of 5 bases from V and 7 bases from J, the junction contained 20 bases not matched to a gene. CDR1 is SGDLS, CDR2 YYNGEE, per germline. CDR3: CASSASPGQGISFNEQFF. DNA for the CDR3: TGTGCCAGCAGTGCTTCCCCTGGACAGGGTATTTCATTTAATGAGCAGTTCTTC.

A single count supports this clone. The rearrangement links TRBV11-2 to TRBJ1-5; 8 nucleotides agree with TRBD1. With V trimmed by 1 base and J by 4 bases, 6 bases remained unmatched. CDR3 size: 16 residues. Looked up from germline, CDR1 is SGHAT and CDR2 is FQNNGV. In DNA form, the CDR3 reads TGTGCCAGCAGCTTAGGGACCGGGACAGGTAATCAGCCCCAGCATTTT. Amino acid sequence: CASSLGTGTGNQPQHF.

V and J are TRBV24-1 and TRBJ2-1; D could derive from TRBD1 or TRBD2 (5 bases each). The V end was cut by 5 bases, the J end by 9 bases, with 10 bases between. Germline assignment: CDR1 KGHDR and CDR2 SFDVKD. The CDR3 contains 12 residues. DNA of the CDR3: TGTGCCACCAGTGTGGGGGTAGGTGAGCAGTTCTTC. It yields the protein CATSVGVGEQFF.

The chain couples TRBV28 to TRBJ2-5, with TRBD1 as a possible D gene (6 bases). The CDR3 contains 14 residues. The ends were cut back, 3 bases at V and 4 bases at J, with 12 bases in the middle. The V gene's germline CDR1 is MDHEN and CDR2 SYDVKM. CDR3 coding DNA: TGTGCCAGCAGTTTGTCCCCCAGGGGAGAGACCCAGTACTTC. Amino acid sequence: CASSLSPRGETQYF.

This clone was picked up one time. Other DNA sequences in this sample translate to the same CDR3. This rearrangement joins TRBV2 to TRBJ2-6; no clear D gene. The V gene lost 4 bases and the J gene lost 3 bases, with 1 base spanning the gap. Germline assignment: CDR1 SNHLY and CDR2 FYNNEI. This CDR3 region has 12 residues. The CDR3 region is CASSGGANVLTF. The CDR3 nucleotides read TGTGCCAGCAGTGGTGGGGCCAACGTCCTGACTTTC.

This chain joins TRBV4-1 and TRBJ1-6; D unclear. The CDR3 has 13 residues. Deletions cut 0 bases from V and 9 bases from J, with 6 bases between. Germline V CDR1 and CDR2: MGHRA, YSYEKL. The CDR3 reads CASSQDWSSPLHF. The CDR3 DNA sequence: TGCGCCAGCAGCCAAGATTGGAGTTCACCCCTCCACTTT.

The J gene is TRBJ1-4, the V gene TRBV19, with a tentative D call TRBD1 (5 bases). The CDR3 has 15 amino acids. Germline V gene data show CDR1 as LNHDA and CDR2 as SQIVND (reference sequence). Trimming shortened V by 7 bases and J by 3 bases, and 15 bases separated the two germline ends. CDR3 amino acids: CASTGSRVANEKLFF. CDR3 DNA: TGTGCCAGTACTGGAAGCAGGGTGGCTAATGAAAAACTGTTTTTT.

This chain joins TRBV7-8 and TRBJ1-3, with 7 bases identical to TRBD1. The junction had 4 bases not matched to a gene; V was cut back by 5 bases and J by 3 bases. CDR1 SGHVS and CDR2 FQNEAQ come from the germline V gene. The CDR3 sequence is 14 residues long. Here the CDR3 DNA reads TGTGCCAGCAGCCCCCACAGGGGTGGAAACACCATATATTTT. Translating gives CASSPHRGGNTIYF.

The chain recombines TRBV7-9 with TRBJ2-1; TRBD2 matches 12 bases. The ends lost 1 base at V and 9 bases at J; junction bases unmatched: 4. This CDR3 region has 15 residues. CDR1 is SEHNR and CDR2 is FQNEAQ in the germline V gene (reference sequence). The CDR3 sequence: CASSLGLTSGSEQFF. The CDR3 DNA reads as TGTGCCAGCAGCTTAGGATTGACTAGCGGGAGTGAGCAGTTCTTC. The complete variable domain, with remaining parts taken from reference TRBV7-9 and TRBJ2-1, reads DTGVSQNPRHKITKRGQNVTFRCDPISEHNRLYWYRQTLGQGPEFLTYFQNEAQLEKSRLLSDRFSAERPKGSFSTLEIQRTEQGDSAMYLCASSLGLTSGSEQFFGPGTRLTVL.

V usage is TRBV19 and J usage is TRBJ2-7, with 10 bases matching TRBD1. The CDR3 covers 16 residues. The V gene's germline CDR1 is LNHDA and CDR2 SQIVND (reference sequence). V shed 3 bases, J shed 4 bases, and the junction held 9 bases outside the gene matches. The CDR3, as DNA: TGTGCCAGTAGTATGTCCGGGACAGGGGTTTTTTACGAGCAGTACTTC. It translates to CASSMSGTGVFYEQYF.

The chain joins TRBV5-1 to TRBJ2-1, with TRBD1 matching over 10 bases. The trim removed 4 bases at V and 7 bases at J, leaving 17 bases unmatched. In germline, CDR1 is SGHRS, CDR2 YFSETQ. There are 18 residues in the CDR3. CDR3 in amino acids: CASSQRDRGLPLVNEQFF. CDR3 bases: TGCGCCAGCAGCCAAAGGGACAGGGGTTTACCACTCGTGAATGAGCAGTTCTTC. The full variable domain, with the rest looked up from reference TRBV5-1 and TRBJ2-1, is KAGVTQTPRYLIKTRGQQVTLSCSPISGHRSVSWYQQTPGQGLQFLFEYFSETQRNKGNFPGRFSGRQFSNSRSEMNVSTLELGDSALYLCASSQRDRGLPLVNEQFFGPGTRLTVL.

CDR3 coding DNA: TGTGCCAGCAGAGACCGGGGTCTAAACGAGCAGTACTTC. It codes for CASRDRGLNEQYF. The chain carries TRBV6-5 and TRBJ2-7; weak D call: TRBD2 (5 bases). The CDR3 has 13 amino acids. Germline V gene lookup returns CDR1 MNHEY and CDR2 SVGAGI. V gave up 6 bases and J gave up 5 bases, with 14 bases separating them.

The J gene is TRBJ2-5, the V gene TRBV5-1; 7 bases align to TRBD1. CDR1 is SGHRS, CDR2 YFSETQ, per germline. The CDR3 length is 17 residues. V lost 0 bases and J lost 1; bases outside the gene matches: 9. The CDR3: CASSLGLWGTAQETQYF. CDR3 sequence (DNA): TGCGCCAGCAGCTTGGGCCTATGGGGGACAGCCCAAGAGACCCAGTACTTC.

This chain links TRBV7-2 with TRBJ2-4; D gene uncertain. This CDR3 is 14 amino acids long. Per germline, CDR1 SGHTA and CDR2 FQGNSA. The V and J ends lost 5 bases and 1 base respectively, with 9 bases between them. CDR3 in DNA: TGTGCCAGCAGCGCAAGTCCGGCCAAAAACATTCAGTACTTC. It yields the protein CASSASPAKNIQYF.

The chain employs TRBV5-1 and TRBJ1-2; no clear D. CDR3 length: 13 residues. V lost 7 bases to trimming and J lost 9 bases, with 19 bases between them. Germline V gene sequence: CDR1 SGHRS, CDR2 YFSETQ. CDR3 in DNA: TGCGCCAGCGGGCGGATTGGCGAATTGAGCTACACCTTC. It is translated as CASGRIGELSYTF. The full variable domain, with the rest looked up from reference TRBV5-1 and TRBJ1-2, is KAGVTQTPRYLIKTRGQQVTLSCSPISGHRSVSWYQQTPGQGLQFLFEYFSETQRNKGNFPGRFSGRQFSNSRSEMNVSTLELGDSALYLCASGRIGELSYTFGSGTRLTVV.

V gene TRBV25-1 combines with J gene TRBJ1-1; 7 bases align to TRBD1. Germline assignment: CDR1 MGHDK and CDR2 SYGVNS. The CDR3 is 15 amino acids. V gave up 0 bases and J gave up 10 bases; unmatched junction bases: 11. The DNA of the CDR3 is TGTGCCAGCAGTGAATACATACAGGGGTTGGGCCTAGCTTTCTTT. Protein product: CASSEYIQGLGLAFF.

The gene calls are TRBV10-3 and TRBJ1-1; 8 bases match TRBD1. From germline, CDR1 is ENHRY and CDR2 SYGVKD. The V gene end was trimmed by 7 bases and the J gene end by 4 bases; junction bases not matched to a gene: 8. The CDR3 spans 14 residues. As DNA, the CDR3 is TGTGCCATCACCACTGGACAGGGCGGCACTGAAGCTTTCTTT. Translation: CAITTGQGGTEAFF.

J is TRBJ2-7 and V is TRBV28; D remains ambiguous. V was cut by 3 bases and J by 7 bases, with 10 bases left in between. This CDR3 is 12 amino acids long. CDR1 is MDHEN and CDR2 is SYDVKM in the germline V gene. CDR3 sequence reads: CASSFALGEQYF. The CDR3 DNA is TGTGCCAGCAGTTTTGCCTTGGGTGAGCAGTACTTC.

V gene TRBV5-4 combines with J gene TRBJ2-6; 7 positions match TRBD2. The CDR3 length is 15 residues. The V gene end was trimmed by 4 bases and the J gene end by 1 base; junction bases not matched to a gene: 2. Germline V lookup: CDR1 SGHNT, CDR2 YYREEE (reference sequence). CDR3 in amino acids: CASSTGGSGANVLTF. CDR3 DNA: TGTGCCAGCAGCACGGGGGGATCTGGGGCCAACGTCCTGACTTTC.

This clone was observed once. The V call is TRBV2, the J call TRBJ2-5; 11 bases match TRBD2. With V trimmed by 5 bases and J by 5 bases, 7 bases remained unmatched. This CDR3 spans 15 amino acids. The germline V gene encodes CDR1 SNHLY and CDR2 FYNNEI. The CDR3 reads CASSYLAGGRETQYF. The DNA of the CDR3 is TGTGCCAGCAGTTACCTAGCGGGAGGCCGGGAGACCCAGTACTTC.

The chain uses TRBV7-7 and TRBJ2-3, with no clear D. Trimming took 1 base from V and 6 from J, leaving 8 bases between them. Germline V CDR1 and CDR2: SSHAT, FNYEAQ (reference sequence). The CDR3 runs 13 residues. In DNA, the CDR3 is TGTGCCAGCAGCTTAGGAGCTTGGGATACGCAGTATTTT. Its protein product is CASSLGAWDTQYF. The full variable domain, in which reference TRBV7-7 and TRBJ2-3 provide the parts outside the CDR3, is GAGVSQSPRYKVTKRGQDVTLRCDPISSHATLYWYQQALGQGPEFLTYFNYEAQPDKSGLPSDRFSAERPEGSISTLTIQRTEQRDSAMYRCASSLGAWDTQYFGPGTRLTVL.

V is TRBV29-1 and J is TRBJ1-2; maybe TRBD1 (5 bases). The germline V and J ends were trimmed by 6 bases and 8 bases, with 19 bases remaining between them. The CDR3 spans 13 residues. Germline V gene lookup returns CDR1 SQVTM and CDR2 ANQGSEA. The CDR3 here is CSVVDRQWGGYTF. In DNA, the CDR3 is TGCAGCGTCGTTGACAGACAATGGGGGGGCTACACCTTC.

The V and J genes are TRBV7-7 and TRBJ1-3; perhaps TRBD1 as D (6 bases). Trimming took off 5 bases at V and 1 base at J, with 12 bases between the two ends. The germline V gene has CDR1 SSHAT and CDR2 FNYEAQ (reference sequence). The CDR3 spans 15 residues. This chain's CDR3 is CASSPGGGSGNTIYF. CDR3 bases: TGTGCCAGCAGCCCAGGAGGGGGTTCTGGAAACACCATATATTTT.

This rearrangement joins TRBV4-2 to TRBJ2-7; 13 bases map to TRBD2. Germline loops: CDR1 LGHNA, CDR2 YNFKEQ. The CDR3 runs 15 residues. J was trimmed by 2 bases and V by 3 bases; bases with no gene match: 1. The CDR3 reads CASSQGTSGTYEQYF. The CDR3 DNA reads TGTGCCAGCAGCCAGGGGACTAGCGGGACCTACGAGCAGTACTTC.

This clone was recorded only once. CDR3: CASSPGGHKSGEQYF. In nucleotides, the CDR3 is TGTGCCAGCAGTCCAGGGGGCCACAAATCTGGCGAGCAGTACTTC. The genes are TRBV28 and TRBJ2-7; 8 nucleotides align to TRBD1. Germline CDR1 reads MDHEN; CDR2 reads SYDVKM. V was pared by 5 bases and J by 6 bases, with 12 bases of the junction left unmatched. This CDR3 has 15 residues.

The chain is built from TRBV12-3 or TRBV12-4 and TRBJ1-1, with D hard to call. V lost 6 bases, J lost 3 bases, and 8 bases lay in between. This CDR3 is 12 amino acids long. As DNA, the CDR3 is TGTGCCAGCAGACGCCAGGACACTGAAGCTTTCTTT. It translates to CASRRQDTEAFF.

The CDR3 sequence: CASSLSLRELFF. CDR3 DNA sequence: TGTGCCAGCAGCTTATCCCTTAGGGAGCTGTTTTTT. The chain joins TRBV11-2 to TRBJ2-2; D gene ambiguous. Germline CDR1 reads SGHAT; CDR2 reads FQNNGV. Between the trimmed V and J ends, which lost 2 bases and 9 bases, there was a span of 7 bases. The CDR3 has 12 amino acids.

In this sample, this clone turned up once. The chain recombines TRBV5-4 with TRBJ2-2; 8 nucleotides match TRBD1. There are 16 residues in the CDR3. Per germline, CDR1 SGHNT and CDR2 YYREEE (reference sequence). With 4 bases clipped from V and 5 bases from J, the junction kept 10 bases outside the gene matches. CDR3 amino acids: CASSGGDRTRTGELFF. In nucleotides, the CDR3 is TGTGCCAGCAGCGGAGGGGACAGGACGAGGACCGGGGAGCTGTTTTTT.